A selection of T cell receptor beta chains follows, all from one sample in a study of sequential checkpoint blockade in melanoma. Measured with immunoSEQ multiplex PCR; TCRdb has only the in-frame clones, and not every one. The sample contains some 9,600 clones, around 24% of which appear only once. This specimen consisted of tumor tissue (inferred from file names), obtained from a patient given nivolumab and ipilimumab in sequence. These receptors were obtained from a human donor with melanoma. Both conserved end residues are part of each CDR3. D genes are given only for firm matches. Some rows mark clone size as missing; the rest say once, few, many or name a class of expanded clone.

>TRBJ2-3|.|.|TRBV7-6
TGTGCCAGCAGCTTACAGCGGGCTAGCACAGATACGCAGTATTTT
CASSLQRASTDTQYF
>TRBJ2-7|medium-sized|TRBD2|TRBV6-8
TGTGCCAGCAGCTCCGGGGGGGGCGAGCAGTACTTC
CASSSGGGEQYF
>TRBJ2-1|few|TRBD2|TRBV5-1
TGCGCCAGCAGCTTGGGACTAGCAAGCTCCTACAATGAGCAGTTCTTC
CASSLGLASSYNEQFF
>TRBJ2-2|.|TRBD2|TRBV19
TGTGCCAGTAGTATGGCTAGCGGGAGGAGAGACACCGGGGAGCTGTTTTTT
CASSMASGRRDTGELFF
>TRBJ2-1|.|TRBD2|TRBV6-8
TGTGCCAGCAGTTACTCCGCGGGAGTCGGCAATGAGCAGTTCTTC
CASSYSAGVGNEQFF
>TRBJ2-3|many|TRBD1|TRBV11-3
TGTGCCAGCAGCTTAGGAGGAGCAGGGGGCTACACAGATACGCAGTATTTT
CASSLGGAGGYTDTQYF
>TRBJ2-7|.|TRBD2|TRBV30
TGTGCGAGGGCCACTAGCGGAACCTACGAGCAGTACTTC
CARATSGTYEQYF
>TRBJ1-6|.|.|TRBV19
TGTGCCAGTAGTATTACCATCGGGCCCCGGGGTATTAATTCACCCCTCCACTTT
CASSITIGPRGINSPLHF
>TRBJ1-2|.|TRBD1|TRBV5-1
TGCGCCAGCAGCTTGACAGGGGTTGTTAACTATGGCTACACCTTC
CASSLTGVVNYGYTF
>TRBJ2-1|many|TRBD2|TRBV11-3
TGTGCCAGCAGCTTGGGACTAGCGGACTACAATGAGCAGTTCTTC
CASSLGLADYNEQFF
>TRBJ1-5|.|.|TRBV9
TGTGCCAGCAGTGCCCTCCGGGACAACGCCGATCAGCCCCAGCATTTT
CASSALRDNADQPQHF
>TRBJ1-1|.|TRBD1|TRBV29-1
TGCAGCTCGAGGACAGGGAACACTGAAGCTTTCTTT
CSSRTGNTEAFF
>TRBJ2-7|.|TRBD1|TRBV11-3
TGTGCCAGCAGCTTCCGGACAGGGGGAACTAACGAGCAGTACTTC
CASSFRTGGTNEQYF
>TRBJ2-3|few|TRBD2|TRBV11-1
TGTGCCAGCAGACCCGGACTAGCTACAGATACGCAGTATTTT
CASRPGLATDTQYF
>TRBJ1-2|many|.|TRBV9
TGTGCCAGCAGCGTAGCCTCGGTCGTTCCCCGGGGGGCGGATGGCTACACCTTC
CASSVASVVPRGADGYTF
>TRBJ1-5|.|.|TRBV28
TGTGCCAGCAGTTTCCAGAGGGGGGTGGTTCAGCCCCAGCATTTT
CASSFQRGVVQPQHF
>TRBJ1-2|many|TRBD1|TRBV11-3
TGTGCCAGCAGCGCCTCGACAGGGTTAAGCAACTATGGCTACACCTTC
CASSASTGLSNYGYTF
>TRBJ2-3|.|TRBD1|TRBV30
TGTGCCTGGAGTACAAAGGATAGGGGGCTCGCAGATACGCAGTATTTT
CAWSTKDRGLADTQYF